Below are 6 T cell receptor beta chains sequenced from a single sample in a study of T-cell reconstitution after alpha-beta-depleted transplantation in children. The library targeted TCRbeta and was prepared with unique molecular identifiers. TCRdb fed the PCR reads into MiXCR, producing one record per CDR3 protein. The table records roughly 500,000 distinct CDR3 sequences, approximately 12% of them present only once. Sequencing used PBMCs from the stem cell graft donor, obtained from the stem cell graft. These receptors originate from a human donor who donated a stem cell graft to a child with combined immunodeficiency.

The chain uses TRBV7-9 and TRBJ2-1, with D unresolved. Germline CDR1 and CDR2: SEHNR and FQNEAQ (reference sequence). Trimming cost V 4 bases and J 5 bases, with 15 bases left between them. The CDR3 length is 15 residues. CDR3 in amino acids: CASSSPGRQNNEQFF. CDR3 coding DNA: TGTGCCAGCAGCTCCCCTGGACGCCAAAACAATGAGCAGTTCTTC.

The rearrangement joins TRBV7-2 to TRBJ2-1; TRBD1 agrees at 7 bases. Trimming cost V 4 bases and J 8 bases; bases outside gene matches: 5. Germline-derived CDR1 and CDR2 are SGHTA and FQGNSA. The CDR3 consists of 13 residues. The CDR3 bases are TGTGCCAGCAGCTCCGAAGGGGGCTATGAGCAGTTCTTC. It encodes CASSSEGGYEQFF.

Many counts were recorded for this clonotype. The chain combines TRBV7-9 with TRBJ2-7, with D unclear. The V end was cut by 1 base, the J end by 2 bases, with 6 bases between. The CDR3 is made up of 13 amino acids. The germline CDR1 and CDR2 sequences are SEHNR and FQNEAQ (reference sequence). CDR3 in amino acids: CASSLVETYEQYF. CDR3 coding DNA: TGTGCCAGCAGCTTAGTAGAAACCTACGAGCAGTACTTC.

This clonotype counts as medium-sized. The CDR3 loop reads CSVVPLSSYEQYF. The DNA for the CDR3 is TGCAGCGTTGTACCCCTTAGCTCCTACGAGCAGTACTTC. This chain joins TRBV29-1 and TRBJ2-7; D not resolved. This CDR3 contains 13 residues. The germline gives CDR1 SQVTM, CDR2 ANQGSEA. With 4 bases removed from V and 0 bases from J, the gap between germline ends came to 10 bases.

This clonotype has just a few counts. The chain combines TRBV6-1 with TRBJ1-2; a weak D match, TRBD1 (6 bases). The V and J ends lost 6 bases and 1 base respectively, with 12 bases between them. The CDR3 is 14 amino acids. The germline V gene encodes CDR1 MNHNS and CDR2 SASEGT. The CDR3 nucleotides read TGTGCCAGCAGGAGACGGGGGCTTAACTATGGCTACACCTTC. This sequence encodes CASRRRGLNYGYTF.

This clonotype was counted many times. The rearrangement joins TRBV4-3 to TRBJ2-1; D is undetermined. Trimming left V 0 bases short and J 10 bases short, with 10 bases between. Germline lookup yields CDR1 LGHNA and CDR2 YSLEER. The CDR3 sequence is 13 residues long. The CDR3 DNA reads as TGCGCCAGCAGCCAAGATGAAAGTTGGGAGCAGTTCTTC. This gives the protein CASSQDESWEQFF.